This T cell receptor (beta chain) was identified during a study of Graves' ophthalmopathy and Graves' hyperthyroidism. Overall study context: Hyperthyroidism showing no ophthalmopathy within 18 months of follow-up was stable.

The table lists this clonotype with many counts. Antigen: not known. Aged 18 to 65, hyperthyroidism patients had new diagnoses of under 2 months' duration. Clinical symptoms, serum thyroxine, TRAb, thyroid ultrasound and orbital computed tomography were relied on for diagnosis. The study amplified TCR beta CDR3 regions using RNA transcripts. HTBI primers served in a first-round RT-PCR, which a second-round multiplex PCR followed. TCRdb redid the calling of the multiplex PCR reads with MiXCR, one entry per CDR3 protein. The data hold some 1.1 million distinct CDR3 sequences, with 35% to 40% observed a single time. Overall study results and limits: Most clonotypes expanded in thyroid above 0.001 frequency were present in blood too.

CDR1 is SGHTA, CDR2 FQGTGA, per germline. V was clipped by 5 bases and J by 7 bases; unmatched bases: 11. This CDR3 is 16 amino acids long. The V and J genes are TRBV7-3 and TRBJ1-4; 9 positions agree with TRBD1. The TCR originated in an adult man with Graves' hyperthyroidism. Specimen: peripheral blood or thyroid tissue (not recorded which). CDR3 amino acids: CASSPTGTGPGEKLFF. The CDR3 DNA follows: TGTGCCAGCAGCCCCACAGGGACAGGGCCGGGTGAAAAACTGTTTTTT.